These 18 T cell receptor beta chains were sequenced from one sample in a study of blood T cell repertoires in COVID-19. This table comes from immunoSEQ multiplex PCR, and its TCRdb copy is limited to in-frame clones, with some not included. The top ten clones hold over 7% of a sample with about 170,000 clones, approximately 86% of them seen once. Sequencing used peripheral blood. Receptors originate from an elderly woman in a cohort sampled during active or convalescent COVID-19.

The CDR3 DNA sequence: TGTGCCAGCAGCAGGGGACAGGGTGTAAATGAGCAGTTCTTC. Amino acid sequence: CASSRGQGVNEQFF. This chain links TRBV21-1 with TRBJ2-1; the table names TRBD1, a call not compared with the DNA. TRBV21-1 is designated a pseudogene. The CDR3 runs to 14 residues.

In this sample, this clone turned up once. V gene TRBV4-3 combines with J gene TRBJ1-2; no clear D. V was clipped by 1 base and J by 7 bases, with 4 bases between them. Per germline, CDR1 LGHNA and CDR2 YSLEER. The CDR3 has 11 amino acids. The CDR3 region is CASSQAGGYTF. The CDR3 bases are TGCGCCAGCAGCCAAGCCGGTGGCTACACCTTC.

This clone occurred once. The chain couples TRBV4-1 to TRBJ2-1; perhaps TRBD2 as D (6 bases). From germline, CDR1 is MGHRA and CDR2 YSYEKL. V was trimmed by 0 bases and J by 3 bases, leaving 15 bases between them. This CDR3 has 17 residues. The CDR3 spells CASSQDPGTLHYNEQFF. Written as DNA, the CDR3 is TGCGCCAGCAGCCAAGATCCCGGGACTTTGCACTACAATGAGCAGTTCTTC.

CDR3 nucleotides: TGCGCCAGCAGCCCAGGACATGGCGGGGCCTGGAATGAGCAGTTCTTC. Protein: CASSPGHGGAWNEQFF. This chain links TRBV5-1 with TRBJ2-1; possible D gene TRBD2, 6 bases. The V and J ends lost 4 bases and 7 bases respectively, with 21 bases between them. This CDR3 spans 16 amino acids. Germline V gene data show CDR1 as SGHRS and CDR2 as YFSETQ.

The gene calls are TRBV7-9 and TRBJ2-5; TRBD1 might be the D (6 bases). The CDR3 runs to 13 residues. Germline CDR1 SEHNR, CDR2 FQNEAQ (reference sequence). V gave up 0 bases and J gave up 9 bases, with 11 bases separating them. The CDR3 sequence: CASSLAERQAQYF. The CDR3 bases are TGTGCCAGCAGCTTAGCGGAGAGACAGGCCCAGTACTTC.

The chain joins TRBV7-2 to TRBJ2-2; 14 bases agree with TRBD2. The germline CDR1 and CDR2 sequences are SGHTA and FQGNSA. The CDR3 covers 15 residues. Trimming at V came to 8 bases and at J to 7 bases, leaving 6 bases not matched to a gene. CDR3: CASQTSGGAGGELFF. The DNA for the CDR3 is TGTGCCAGCCAGACTAGCGGGGGGGCAGGCGGGGAGCTGTTTTTT.

The V call is TRBV19, the J call TRBJ2-1; weak D call: TRBD1 (5 bases). Germline loops: CDR1 LNHDA, CDR2 SQIVND (reference sequence). The CDR3 covers 13 residues. The V and J ends lost 8 bases and 9 bases respectively, with 17 bases between them. DNA of the CDR3: TGTGCCAGTTCTTTAAGCTTCGACAGTGAGCAGTTCTTC. It specifies CASSLSFDSEQFF.

The chain combines TRBV9 with TRBJ1-6, with D unclear. The V and J ends lost 0 bases and 7 bases respectively, with 17 bases between them. CDR1 is SGDLS and CDR2 is YYNGEE in the germline V gene. The CDR3 is 17 residues long. The CDR3 region is CASSVEGLRSGNSPLHF. CDR3 coding DNA: TGTGCCAGCAGCGTAGAGGGCCTCCGGTCGGGAAATTCACCCCTCCACTTT.

This clone was seen a handful of times. Here the CDR3 DNA reads TGTGCCAGTAGTACCACCGGGATACCATATGGCTACACCTTC. Translated: CASSTTGIPYGYTF. V is TRBV19 and J is TRBJ1-2; no definite D call. The CDR3 contains 14 residues. CDR1 LNHDA and CDR2 SQIVND come from the germline V gene (reference sequence). The V end was cut by 4 bases, the J end by 5 bases, with 14 bases between.

The V gene is TRBV11-2, the J gene TRBJ2-7; D remains unclear. The CDR3 is 15 amino acids. The germline gives CDR1 SGHAT, CDR2 FQNNGV. Trimming took 2 bases from V and 4 from J, leaving 15 bases between them. Here the CDR3 reads CASSLLGAYGYEQYV. The CDR3 DNA follows: TGTGCCAGCAGCTTACTTGGAGCTTATGGGTACGAGCAGTACGTC.

The V and J genes are TRBV27 and TRBJ1-6; TRBD1 agrees at 7 bases. The CDR3 runs to 13 residues. Germline V gives CDR1 MNHEY, CDR2 SMNVEV (reference sequence). V gave up 10 bases and J gave up 8 bases; unmatched junction bases: 8. The CDR3 DNA is TGTGCCACCCGGGACAGCTACTATTCACCCCTCCACTTT. Amino acid sequence: CATRDSYYSPLHF.

This rearrangement joins TRBV20-1 to TRBJ1-1; maybe TRBD1 (5 bases). The V gene's germline CDR1 is DFQATT and CDR2 SNEGSKA (reference sequence). The CDR3 extends over 11 amino acids. V was shortened by 6 bases and J by 11 bases, with 16 bases between the two germline ends. DNA of the CDR3: TGCAGTGCCGATACAGGATTGGAGGCTTTCTTT. This codes for CSADTGLEAFF.

The gene calls are TRBV4-3 and TRBJ1-5; no clear D. Germline V gene data show CDR1 as LGHNA and CDR2 as YSLEER. With 0 bases removed from V and 7 bases from J, the gap between germline ends came to 13 bases. The CDR3 is made up of 15 amino acids. CDR3 DNA: TGCGCCAGCAGCCAAGATATAATGGGAGACCAGCCCCAGCATTTT. It encodes CASSQDIMGDQPQHF.

Here the CDR3 reads CASSPLIAGPTYEQYF. The CDR3, as DNA: TGTGCCAGCAGTCCATTGATAGCGGGGCCCACCTACGAGCAGTACTTC. V is TRBV27 and J is TRBJ2-7, with 8 nucleotides matching TRBD2. The CDR3 runs 16 residues. J gave up 2 bases and V 5 bases, and 11 bases lay outside the gene matches. Germline CDR1 is MNHEY and CDR2 is SMNVEV (reference sequence).

The chain recombines TRBV7-2 with TRBJ2-1, with TRBD2 identical over 9 bases. J lost 6 bases, V lost 4 bases, and 7 bases had no gene match. In germline, CDR1 is SGHTA, CDR2 FQGNSA. The CDR3 length is 15 residues. CDR3 loop: CASSSQRGASNEQFF. The CDR3 nucleotides are TGTGCCAGCAGCTCCCAGCGGGGGGCCTCCAATGAGCAGTTCTTC.

This sequence joins TRBV2 and TRBJ1-6; maybe TRBD1 (6 bases). CDR1 is SNHLY, CDR2 FYNNEI, per germline. The CDR3 is 13 amino acids. Trimming pared 4 bases from V and 7 bases from J, leaving 8 bases between. The CDR3 protein is CASSGQENSPLHF. The CDR3, as DNA: TGTGCCAGCAGTGGACAGGAGAATTCACCCCTCCACTTT.

V usage is TRBV5-6 and J usage is TRBJ1-2; the match to TRBD1 covers 7 bases. The CDR3 covers 15 residues. Germline lookup yields CDR1 SGHDT and CDR2 YYEEEE. V lost 2 bases, J lost 2 bases, and 6 bases stayed unmatched. This CDR3 reads CASSFVHRGNYGYTF. In DNA form, the CDR3 reads TGTGCCAGCAGCTTCGTTCACAGGGGAAACTATGGCTACACCTTC.

Only a few counts were recorded for this clone. The chain couples TRBV4-3 to TRBJ1-6; weak D call: TRBD1 (5 bases). Trimming took 1 base from V and 7 from J, leaving 11 bases between them. The CDR3 is 15 amino acids. In germline, CDR1 is LGHNA, CDR2 YSLEER. The CDR3, as DNA: TGCGCCAGCAGCCAAGGGGGTTCAGGGAATTCACCCCTCCACTTT. This translates into CASSQGGSGNSPLHF.